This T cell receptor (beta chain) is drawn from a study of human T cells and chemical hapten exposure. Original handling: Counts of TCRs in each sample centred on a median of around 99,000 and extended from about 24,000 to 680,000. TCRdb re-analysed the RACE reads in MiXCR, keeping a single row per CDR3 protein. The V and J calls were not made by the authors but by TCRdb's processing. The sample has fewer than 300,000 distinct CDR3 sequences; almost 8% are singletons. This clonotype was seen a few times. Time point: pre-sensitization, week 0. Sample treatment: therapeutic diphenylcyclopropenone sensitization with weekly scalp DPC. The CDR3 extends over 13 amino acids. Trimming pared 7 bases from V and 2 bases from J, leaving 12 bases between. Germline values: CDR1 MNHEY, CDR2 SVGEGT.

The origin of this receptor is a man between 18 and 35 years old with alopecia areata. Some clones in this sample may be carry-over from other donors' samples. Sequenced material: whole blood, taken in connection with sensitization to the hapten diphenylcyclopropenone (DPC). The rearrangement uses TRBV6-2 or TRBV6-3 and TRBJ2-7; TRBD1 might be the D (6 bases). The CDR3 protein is CASKARGTYEQYF. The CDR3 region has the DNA TGTGCCAGCAAGGCCAGGGGAACCTACGAGCAGTACTTC.